Presented here are 28 T cell receptor beta chains from one specimen sequenced in a study of T cell clones after liver transplantation. Sequenced by immunoSEQ multiplex PCR; TCRdb stores in-frame clones only, minus some. This sample has 35,000 to 45,000 clones, with 86% found just once. This specimen was CD4+ T cells from blood, taken 24 months after liver transplant. These receptors were obtained from a human patient who received a liver transplant. Some T cells may be provided by the graft donor.

This chain links TRBV27 with TRBJ2-7; 7 bases are shared with TRBD2. Germline CDR1 and CDR2: MNHEY and SMNVEV (reference sequence). The junction had 4 bases not matched to a gene; V was cut back by 2 bases and J by 0 bases. This CDR3 spans 15 amino acids. CDR3 coding DNA: TGTGCCAGCAGTTTAGCGGGGGTGGGCTCCTACGAGCAGTACTTC. Protein product: CASSLAGVGSYEQYF.

The chain is built from TRBV9 and TRBJ2-3; perhaps TRBD2 as D (5 bases). CDR1 and CDR2 from the germline V gene are SGDLS and YYNGEE. The CDR3 covers 16 residues. V was pared by 1 base and J by 0 bases, with 12 bases between. CDR3 nucleotides: TGTGCCAGCAGCGTAAGAGGGCAGCCTAGCACAGATACGCAGTATTTT. It specifies CASSVRGQPSTDTQYF.

This clone was recorded only once. The chain is built from TRBV6-5 and TRBJ1-5; D is possibly TRBD1 (5 bases). Germline CDR1 reads MNHEY; CDR2 reads SVGAGI. The CDR3 sequence is 12 residues long. With 4 bases removed from V and 7 bases from J, the gap between germline ends came to 8 bases. The CDR3 protein is CASSSGTQPQHF. For the CDR3, the DNA is TGTGCCAGCAGTTCCGGGACCCAGCCCCAGCATTTT.

The CDR3 DNA reads TGTGCCAGCAGTCGACCCGGGGGGACAGATACGCAGTATTTT. This translates into CASSRPGGTDTQYF. The V gene is TRBV27, the J gene TRBJ2-3; TRBD2 matches 7 bases. With 5 bases clipped from V and 3 bases from J, the junction kept 5 bases outside the gene matches. The CDR3 totals 14 residues. CDR1 MNHEY and CDR2 SMNVEV come from the germline V gene (reference sequence).

The gene calls are TRBV5-6 and TRBJ2-7; 11 bases line up with TRBD2. CDR1 SGHDT and CDR2 YYEEEE come from the germline V gene. V lost 3 bases to trimming and J lost 0 bases; unmatched junction nucleotides: 5. The CDR3 contains 16 residues. In DNA, the CDR3 is TGTGCCAGCAGCTACCTTAGCGGGAGGGGCTCCTACGAGCAGTACTTC. Amino acid sequence: CASSYLSGRGSYEQYF.

V and J are TRBV7-2 and TRBJ2-2; tentative D call: TRBD2 (5 bases). Per germline, CDR1 SGHTA and CDR2 FQGNSA. This CDR3 has 20 residues. Trimming cost V 0 bases and J 3 bases, with 23 bases left between them. For the CDR3, the DNA is TGTGCCAGCAGCTTAGCGGGTTTGGGGAGCGAACGATTTTACACCGGGGAGCTGTTTTTT. Protein sequence: CASSLAGLGSERFYTGELFF.

The gene calls are TRBV19 and TRBJ1-1; TRBD1 aligns across 8 bases. CDR1 LNHDA and CDR2 SQIVND come from the germline V gene (reference sequence). This CDR3 has 16 residues. V lost 5 bases, J lost 0 bases, and 8 bases stayed unmatched. This CDR3 is CASSLGQVYMNTEAFF. CDR3 coding DNA: TGTGCCAGTAGTTTGGGACAGGTTTACATGAACACTGAAGCTTTCTTT.

The chain employs TRBV2 and TRBJ2-5; 7 nucleotides line up with TRBD1. Per the germline V gene, CDR1 is SNHLY and CDR2 is FYNNEI. The ends lost 4 bases at V and 1 base at J; junction bases unmatched: 12. The CDR3 loop spans 17 amino acids. The CDR3 reads CASSAPKIQGRQETQYF. The CDR3 DNA sequence: TGTGCCAGCAGTGCCCCCAAGATACAGGGGCGCCAAGAGACCCAGTACTTC.

The genes are TRBV2 and TRBJ2-3; possibly TRBD1 for D (6 bases). Trimming removed 6 bases from V and 2 bases from J, with 15 bases in between. The CDR3 totals 15 residues. The germline V gene encodes CDR1 SNHLY and CDR2 FYNNEI. The CDR3 protein is CASSWVGANTDTQYF. The CDR3 region has the DNA TGTGCCAGCAGCTGGGTGGGGGCTAACACAGATACGCAGTATTTT.

This chain uses TRBV2 with TRBJ2-3; D gene unclear. The CDR3 is made up of 14 amino acids. The germline gives CDR1 SNHLY, CDR2 FYNNEI. Trimming removed 7 bases at V and 1 base at J, with 12 bases between. CDR3 protein: CASTLGKGTDTQYF. The CDR3, as DNA: TGTGCCAGCACCCTGGGGAAGGGCACAGATACGCAGTATTTT.

The chain links TRBV11-2 to TRBJ2-2; maybe TRBD2 (6 bases). CDR1 and CDR2 from the germline V gene are SGHAT and FQNNGV. The CDR3 length is 14 residues. V was cut by 1 base and J by 6 bases, with 9 bases left in between. CDR3 sequence (DNA): TGTGCCAGCAGCTTAGGCGGGGTCCCCGGGGAGCTGTTTTTT. Its translation: CASSLGGVPGELFF.

The chain combines TRBV30 with TRBJ2-1; 7 nucleotides agree with TRBD2. CDR1 is GTSNPN and CDR2 is SVGIG in the germline V gene (reference sequence). The CDR3 covers 15 residues. J lost 10 bases, V lost 4 bases, and 16 bases had no gene match. The CDR3 reads CAWTRGSSGVGEQFF. The DNA of the CDR3 is TGTGCCTGGACGAGGGGATCTAGCGGCGTGGGGGAGCAGTTCTTC.

The chain joins TRBV6-1 to TRBJ1-5; 10 bases are shared with TRBD1. The CDR3 spans 15 residues. V lost 7 bases, J lost 7 bases, and 10 bases stayed unmatched. Germline values: CDR1 MNHNS, CDR2 SASEGT. The CDR3 coding sequence is TGTGCCAGCACCCCATTGCGGGACAGGGGACAGCCCCAGCATTTT. Residues: CASTPLRDRGQPQHF.

V usage is TRBV27 and J usage is TRBJ1-1, with D uncertain. Trimming shortened V by 7 bases and J by 1 base, and 19 bases separated the two germline ends. Per germline, CDR1 MNHEY and CDR2 SMNVEV (reference sequence). The CDR3 loop spans 16 amino acids. The DNA for the CDR3 is TGTGCCAGCATGTTATACGACTCCCTGGGGAACACTGAAGCTTTCTTT. This gives the protein CASMLYDSLGNTEAFF.

The chain combines TRBV19 with TRBJ1-4, with unresolved D. Per the germline V gene, CDR1 is LNHDA and CDR2 is SQIVND (reference sequence). Trimming took off 4 bases at V and 7 bases at J, with 10 bases between the two ends. The CDR3 extends over 13 amino acids. The CDR3 loop reads CASSNRRSEKLFF. In DNA, the CDR3 is TGTGCCAGTAGTAATAGGCGAAGTGAAAAACTGTTTTTT.

V usage is TRBV7-2 and J usage is TRBJ2-2; no firm D call. The CDR3 extends over 13 amino acids. V dropped 1 base and J dropped 5 bases, with 5 bases sitting between them. CDR1 SGHTA and CDR2 FQGNSA come from the germline V gene. This chain's CDR3 is CASSLDGTGELFF. The CDR3 region has the DNA TGTGCCAGCAGCTTAGACGGGACCGGGGAGCTGTTTTTT.

The chain is built from TRBV28 and TRBJ2-4; no reliable D call. Deletions cut 6 bases from V and 0 bases from J, with 21 bases between. CDR3 size: 18 residues. In germline, CDR1 is MDHEN, CDR2 SYDVKM. The CDR3 loop is CASSRPLGGLSAKNIQYF. The CDR3 DNA reads TGTGCCAGCAGCCGGCCCCTGGGCGGTTTGTCAGCCAAAAACATTCAGTACTTC.

CDR3 residues: CATSRPGGGGEKLFF. The CDR3 coding sequence is TGTGCCACCAGCAGGCCAGGCGGCGGGGGTGAAAAACTGTTTTTT. V usage is TRBV15 and J usage is TRBJ1-4; D may be TRBD1 (5 bases). The CDR3 length is 15 residues. V was cut by 3 bases and J by 7 bases, with 15 bases left in between. CDR1 and CDR2 (germline): LNHNV, YYDKDF (reference sequence). The whole variable domain, remainder taken from reference TRBV15 and TRBJ1-4, is DAMVIQNPRYQVTQFGKPVTLSCSQTLNHNVMYWYQQKSSQAPKLLFHYYDKDFNNEADTPDNFQSRRPNTSFCFLDIRSPGLGDTAMYLCATSRPGGGGEKLFFGSGTQLSVL.

The count of this clone is one. The chain joins TRBV6-5 to TRBJ2-5; D may be TRBD1 (5 bases). The CDR3 sequence is 15 residues long. Trimming took off 5 bases at V and 5 bases at J, with 18 bases between the two ends. Germline CDR1 is MNHEY and CDR2 is SVGAGI. CDR3 bases: TGTGCCAGCAGTCCCAGCCAGGGTATTGGGGAGACCCAGTACTTC. Encoded protein: CASSPSQGIGETQYF.

The chain links TRBV7-7 to TRBJ1-1; D is uncertain. CDR3 length: 13 residues. CDR1 SSHAT and CDR2 FNYEAQ come from the germline V gene (reference sequence). Trimming pared 1 base from V and 5 bases from J, leaving 8 bases between. In DNA, the CDR3 is TGTGCCAGCAGCTTAGATGGGAGAACTGAAGCTTTCTTT. Amino acids: CASSLDGRTEAFF.

The chain couples TRBV5-4 to TRBJ1-1; 7 nucleotides line up with TRBD1. The V and J ends lost 6 bases and 1 base, in that order; junction bases with no gene match: 3. CDR3 length equals 13 residues. The germline CDR1 and CDR2 sequences are SGHNT and YYREEE (reference sequence). CDR3: CASISGGNTEAFF. CDR3 nucleotides: TGTGCCAGCATCTCAGGGGGGAACACTGAAGCTTTCTTT. Drawing the rest from reference TRBV5-4 and TRBJ1-1, the complete variable domain is ETGVTQSPTHLIKTRGQQVTLRCSSQSGHNTVSWYQQALGQGPQFIFQYYREEENGRGNFPPRFSGLQFPNYSSELNVNALELDDSALYLCASISGGNTEAFFGQGTRLTVV.

This chain connects TRBV6-5 to TRBJ1-2; D is uncertain. V lost 5 bases to trimming and J lost 0 bases, with 13 bases between them. The CDR3 contains 15 residues. Germline CDR1 and CDR2: MNHEY and SVGAGI. The CDR3 DNA reads TGTGCCAGCAGTGACTGGCACGAACCTAACTATGGCTACACCTTC. The encoded protein is CASSDWHEPNYGYTF.

The J gene is TRBJ1-1, the V gene TRBV14, with unresolved D. The V gene's germline CDR1 is SGHDN and CDR2 FVKESK. CDR3 length: 14 residues. V lost 6 bases and J lost 1, with 12 bases in between. Here the CDR3 reads CASRPRGANTEAFF. CDR3 sequence (DNA): TGTGCCAGCAGACCCCGGGGAGCGAACACTGAAGCTTTCTTT.

The chain joins TRBV7-3 to TRBJ1-1; TRBD1 might be the D (5 bases). Germline-derived CDR1 and CDR2 are SGHTA and FQGTGA. V was cut by 5 bases and J by 5 bases, with 12 bases left in between. This CDR3 has 13 residues. DNA of the CDR3: TGTGCCAGCAGCCGGGACGGTGGGACTGAAGCTTTCTTT. Translating it yields CASSRDGGTEAFF.

The chain recombines TRBV19 with TRBJ1-5; 7 bases line up with TRBD1. V lost 7 bases to trimming and J lost 6 bases; unmatched junction nucleotides: 9. This CDR3 has 14 amino acids. Germline CDR1 reads LNHDA; CDR2 reads SQIVND (reference sequence). CDR3 in amino acids: CASKEGASSQPQHF. CDR3 coding DNA: TGTGCCAGTAAGGAGGGGGCAAGTAGTCAGCCCCAGCATTTT.

A single count supports this clone. The chain uses TRBV4-1 and TRBJ2-3; a weak D match, TRBD2 (6 bases). CDR3 size: 16 residues. Germline V lookup: CDR1 MGHRA, CDR2 YSYEKL. V was pared by 3 bases and J by 0 bases, with 13 bases between. The CDR3 spells CASSQQRGSSTDTQYF. The CDR3 nucleotides are TGCGCCAGCAGCCAGCAACGGGGGAGCAGCACAGATACGCAGTATTTT.

On this clone itself: The same CDR3 is also encoded by other DNA sequences in this sample. The chain recombines TRBV15 with TRBJ2-7; 8 bases line up with TRBD1. CDR1 is LNHNV, CDR2 YYDKDF, per germline (reference sequence). The ends lost 9 bases at V and 7 bases at J; junction bases unmatched: 8. The CDR3 sequence is 12 residues long. The CDR3 loop is CATSANRGEQYF. CDR3 bases: TGTGCCACTAGCGCTAACAGGGGGGAGCAGTACTTC.

The rearrangement joins TRBV18 to TRBJ1-1; 7 bases fit TRBD1. Trimming cost V 6 bases and J 1 base; bases outside gene matches: 11. Germline V gene sequence: CDR1 KGHSH, CDR2 LQKENI. CDR3 length equals 16 residues. The CDR3 spells CASSPRGTAKNTEAFF. The CDR3 bases are TGTGCCAGCTCGCCCCGCGGGACAGCCAAGAACACTGAAGCTTTCTTT.